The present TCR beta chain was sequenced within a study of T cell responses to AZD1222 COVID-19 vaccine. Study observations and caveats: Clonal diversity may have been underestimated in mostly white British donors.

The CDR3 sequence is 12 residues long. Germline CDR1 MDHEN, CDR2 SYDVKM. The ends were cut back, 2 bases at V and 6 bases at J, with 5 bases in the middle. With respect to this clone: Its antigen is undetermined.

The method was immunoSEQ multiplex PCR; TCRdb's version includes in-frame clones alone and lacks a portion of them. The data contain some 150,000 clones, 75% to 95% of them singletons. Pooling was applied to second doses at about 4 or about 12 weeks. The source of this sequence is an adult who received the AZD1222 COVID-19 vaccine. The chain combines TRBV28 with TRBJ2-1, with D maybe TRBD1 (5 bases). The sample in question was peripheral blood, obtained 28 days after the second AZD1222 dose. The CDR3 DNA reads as TGTGCCAGCAGTTTAGACAGCAATGAGCAGTTCTTC. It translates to CASSLDSNEQFF.